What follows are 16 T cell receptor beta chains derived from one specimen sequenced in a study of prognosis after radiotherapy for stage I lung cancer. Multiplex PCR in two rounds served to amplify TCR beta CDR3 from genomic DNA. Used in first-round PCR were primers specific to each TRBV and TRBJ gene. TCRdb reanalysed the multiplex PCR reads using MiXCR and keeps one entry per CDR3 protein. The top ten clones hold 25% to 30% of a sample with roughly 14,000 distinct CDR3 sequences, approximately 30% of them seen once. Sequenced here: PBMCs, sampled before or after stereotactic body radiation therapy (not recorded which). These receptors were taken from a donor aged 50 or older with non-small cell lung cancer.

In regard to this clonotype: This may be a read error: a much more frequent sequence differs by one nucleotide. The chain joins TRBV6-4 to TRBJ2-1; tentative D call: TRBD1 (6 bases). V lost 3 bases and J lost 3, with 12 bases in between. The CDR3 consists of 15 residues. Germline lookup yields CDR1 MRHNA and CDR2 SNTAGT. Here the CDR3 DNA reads TGTGCCAGCAGTGAAGGGGGTAGGGTCTACAATGAGCAGTTCTTC. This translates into CASSEGGRVYNEQFF.

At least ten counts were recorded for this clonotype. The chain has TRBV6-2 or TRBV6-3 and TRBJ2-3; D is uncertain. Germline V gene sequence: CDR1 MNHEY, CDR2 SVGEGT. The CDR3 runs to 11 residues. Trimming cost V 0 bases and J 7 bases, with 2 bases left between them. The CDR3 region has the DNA TGTGCCAGCAGTTACTCGTATACGCAGTATTTT. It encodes CASSYSYTQYF.

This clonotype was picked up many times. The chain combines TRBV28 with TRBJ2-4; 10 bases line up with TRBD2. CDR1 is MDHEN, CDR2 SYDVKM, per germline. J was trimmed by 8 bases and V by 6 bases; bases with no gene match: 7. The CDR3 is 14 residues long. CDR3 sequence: CASRRAGGWDIQYF. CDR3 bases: TGTGCCAGCAGACGAGCGGGAGGGTGGGACATTCAGTACTTC.

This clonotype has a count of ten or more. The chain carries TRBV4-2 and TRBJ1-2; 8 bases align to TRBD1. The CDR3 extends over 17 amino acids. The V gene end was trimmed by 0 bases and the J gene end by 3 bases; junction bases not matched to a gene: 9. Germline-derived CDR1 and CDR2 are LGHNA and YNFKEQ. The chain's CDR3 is CASSQDFFNRGDYGYTF. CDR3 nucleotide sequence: TGTGCCAGCAGCCAAGATTTTTTTAACAGGGGGGACTATGGCTACACCTTC.

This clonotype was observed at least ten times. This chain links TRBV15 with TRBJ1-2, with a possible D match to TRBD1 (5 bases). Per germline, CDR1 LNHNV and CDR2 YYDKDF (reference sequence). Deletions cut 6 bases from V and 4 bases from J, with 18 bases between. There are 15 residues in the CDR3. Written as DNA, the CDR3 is TGTGCCACCAGAGCCCGACGGGGGGATCTCTATGGCTACACCTTC. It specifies CATRARRGDLYGYTF.

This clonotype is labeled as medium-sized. CDR3: CASSRSGGRTGNTIYF. The DNA for the CDR3 is TGTGCCAGTAGTCGCTCTGGTGGCAGAACTGGAAACACCATATATTTT. The V call is TRBV11-2, the J call TRBJ1-3; D not certain. The CDR3 contains 16 residues. Germline CDR1 and CDR2: SGHAT and FQNNGV. V was clipped by 9 bases and J by 2 bases, with 20 bases between them.

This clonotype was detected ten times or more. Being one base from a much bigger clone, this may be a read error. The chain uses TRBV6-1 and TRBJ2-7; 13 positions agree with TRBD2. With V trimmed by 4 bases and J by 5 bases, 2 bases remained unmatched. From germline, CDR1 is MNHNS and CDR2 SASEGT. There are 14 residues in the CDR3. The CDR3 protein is CASSGLAGGNEQYF. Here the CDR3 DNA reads TGTGCCAGCAGTGGACTAGCGGGGGGCAACGAGCAGTACTTC.

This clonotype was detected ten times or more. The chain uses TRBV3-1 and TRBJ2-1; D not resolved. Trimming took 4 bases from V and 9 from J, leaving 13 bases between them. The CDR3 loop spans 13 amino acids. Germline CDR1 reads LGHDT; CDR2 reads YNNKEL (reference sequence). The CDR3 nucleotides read TGTGCCAGCAGCCGATCCTTGTCGGGTGAGCAGTTCTTC. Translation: CASSRSLSGEQFF.

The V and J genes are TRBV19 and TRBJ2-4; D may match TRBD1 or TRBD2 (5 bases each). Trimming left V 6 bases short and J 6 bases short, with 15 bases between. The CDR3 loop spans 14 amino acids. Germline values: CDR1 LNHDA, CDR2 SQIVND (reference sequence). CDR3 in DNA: TGTGCCAGTAGCCAAACGGGGCCTCGAAACATTCAGTACTTC. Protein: CASSQTGPRNIQYF.

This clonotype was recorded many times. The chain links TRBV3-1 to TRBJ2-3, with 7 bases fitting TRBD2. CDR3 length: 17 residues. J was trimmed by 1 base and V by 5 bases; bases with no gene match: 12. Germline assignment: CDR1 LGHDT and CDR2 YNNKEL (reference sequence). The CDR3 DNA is TGTGCCAGCAGCAAGAACACGGGGGGAGGGGGCACAGATACGCAGTATTTT. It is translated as CASSKNTGGGGTDTQYF.

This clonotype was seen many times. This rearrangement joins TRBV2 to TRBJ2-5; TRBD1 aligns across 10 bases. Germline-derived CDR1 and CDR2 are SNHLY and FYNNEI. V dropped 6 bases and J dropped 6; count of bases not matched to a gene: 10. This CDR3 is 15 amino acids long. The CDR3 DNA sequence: TGTGCCAGCAGCGCAAGGACAGGGGGTGGGAAGACCCAGTACTTC. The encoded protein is CASSARTGGGKTQYF.

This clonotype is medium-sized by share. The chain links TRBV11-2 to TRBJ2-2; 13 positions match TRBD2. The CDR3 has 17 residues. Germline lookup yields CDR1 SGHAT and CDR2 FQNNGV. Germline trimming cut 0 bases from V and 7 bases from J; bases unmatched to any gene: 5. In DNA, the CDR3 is TGTGCCAGCAGCTTAGAGGGACTAGCGGGACCCGGCGGGGAGCTGTTTTTT. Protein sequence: CASSLEGLAGPGGELFF.

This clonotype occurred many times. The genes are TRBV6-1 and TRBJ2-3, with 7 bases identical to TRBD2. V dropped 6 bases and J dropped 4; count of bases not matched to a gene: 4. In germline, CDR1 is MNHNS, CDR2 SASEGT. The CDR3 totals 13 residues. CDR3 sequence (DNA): TGTGCCAGCAGGGAGGGAGGGTCAGATACGCAGTATTTT. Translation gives CASREGGSDTQYF.

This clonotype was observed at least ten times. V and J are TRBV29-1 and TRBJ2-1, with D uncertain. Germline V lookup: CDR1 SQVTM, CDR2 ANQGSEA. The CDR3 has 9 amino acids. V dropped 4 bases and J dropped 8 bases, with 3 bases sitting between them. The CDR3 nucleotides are TGCAGCGTTGGAGATGAGCAGTTCTTC. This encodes CSVGDEQFF.

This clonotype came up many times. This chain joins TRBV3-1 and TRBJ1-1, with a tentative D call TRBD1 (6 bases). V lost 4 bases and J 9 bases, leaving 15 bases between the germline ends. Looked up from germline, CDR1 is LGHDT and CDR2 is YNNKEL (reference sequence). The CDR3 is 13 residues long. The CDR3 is CASSPWTDGKAFF. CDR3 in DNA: TGTGCCAGCAGCCCCTGGACAGATGGTAAAGCTTTCTTT.

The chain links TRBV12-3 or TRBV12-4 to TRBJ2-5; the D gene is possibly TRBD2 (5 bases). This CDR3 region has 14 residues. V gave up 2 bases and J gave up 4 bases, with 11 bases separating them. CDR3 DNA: TGTGCCAGCAGTTTACCGGGGTTGGGAGAGACCCAGTACTTC. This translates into CASSLPGLGETQYF.